Each of the 11 T cell receptor beta chains below was sequenced from the same sample in a study of OX40 agonist ivuxolimab in advanced cancers. Measured with immunoSEQ multiplex PCR; TCRdb has only the in-frame clones, and not every one. Of roughly 7,700 clones listed, roughly 78% are singletons. Material: CD4+ or CD8+ T cells sorted from blood, obtained in a trial of the OX40 agonist ivuxolimab. Receptors originate from an adult with an advanced solid tumor such as melanoma, head and neck, liver or kidney cancer.

This sequence joins TRBV10-2 and TRBJ2-5, with a weak D call TRBD1 (6 bases). The V end was cut by 4 bases, the J end by 4 bases, with 13 bases between. Looked up from germline, CDR1 is WSHSY and CDR2 is SAAADI. The CDR3 has 14 amino acids. The CDR3 reads CASSGAAGAETQYF. For the CDR3, the DNA is TGCGCCAGCAGTGGTGCTGCAGGGGCAGAGACCCAGTACTTC.

The gene calls are TRBV5-7 and TRBJ2-7; 7 bases align to TRBD1. TRBV5-7 is an open reading frame whose function is uncertain. After removal of 2 bases from V and 0 bases from J, the junction contained 8 bases not matched to a gene. This CDR3 has 16 residues. CDR3 coding DNA: TGTGCCAGCAGCTTACCCGGACAGGAGAGCTCCTACGAGCAGTACTTC. This codes for CASSLPGQESSYEQYF.

The V gene is TRBV28, the J gene TRBJ2-5, with TRBD2 matching over 7 bases. This CDR3 is 16 amino acids long. Germline loops: CDR1 MDHEN, CDR2 SYDVKM. The V and J ends lost 6 bases and 2 bases, in that order; junction bases with no gene match: 12. The CDR3 sequence is CASRPLVREVQETQYF. The CDR3 nucleotides are TGTGCCAGCAGGCCACTTGTACGGGAGGTTCAAGAGACCCAGTACTTC. Full variable domain (remainder filled in from reference TRBV28 and TRBJ2-5): DVKVTQSSRYLVKRTGEKVFLECVQDMDHENMFWYRQDPGLGLRLIYFSYDVKMKEKGDIPEGYSVSREKKERFSLILESASTNQTSMYLCASRPLVREVQETQYFGPGTRLLVL.

The chain recombines TRBV19 with TRBJ2-1; TRBD2 aligns across 12 bases. V gave up 7 bases and J gave up 3 bases; unmatched junction bases: 7. CDR3 length equals 16 residues. Germline CDR1 and CDR2: LNHDA and SQIVND (reference sequence). In nucleotides, the CDR3 is TGTGCCAGTACCGGAGGGACTAGCGGGTACTACAATGAGCAGTTCTTC. Translating gives CASTGGTSGYYNEQFF.

This clone was detected only a few times. The chain joins TRBV27 to TRBJ2-2, with D possibly TRBD2 on 7 matching bases. The CDR3 runs to 13 residues. Germline V gene sequence: CDR1 MNHEY, CDR2 SMNVEV (reference sequence). V was shortened by 3 bases and J by 9 bases, with 11 bases between the two germline ends. The CDR3 loop is CASSLWGGRELFF. DNA for the CDR3: TGTGCCAGCAGTTTGTGGGGGGGCCGGGAGCTGTTTTTT.

This rearrangement joins TRBV28 to TRBJ2-3; 10 nucleotides line up with TRBD2. J was trimmed by 3 bases and V by 6 bases; bases with no gene match: 9. This CDR3 region has 16 residues. Germline CDR1 reads MDHEN; CDR2 reads SYDVKM. The CDR3 coding sequence is TGTGCCAGCAGCCAGCCTAGCGGGAGCCTAACAGATACGCAGTATTTT. Protein: CASSQPSGSLTDTQYF.

The chain recombines TRBV7-7 with TRBJ2-7; 10 bases align to TRBD2. The CDR3 extends over 13 amino acids. Germline loops: CDR1 SSHAT, CDR2 FNYEAQ (reference sequence). V shed 2 bases, J shed 7 bases, and the junction held 2 bases outside the gene matches. DNA of the CDR3: TGTGCCAGCAGCTTATTAGCGGGGGGTGAGCAGTACTTC. It codes for CASSLLAGGEQYF.

The V gene is TRBV19, the J gene TRBJ1-4; D perhaps matches TRBD1 (5 bases). V shed 7 bases and J shed 6 bases, with 15 bases lying between them. The CDR3 contains 14 residues. Looked up from germline, CDR1 is LNHDA and CDR2 is SQIVND (reference sequence). Written as DNA, the CDR3 is TGTGCCAGTAACTGGGGGGATTCGGATGAAAAACTGTTTTTT. Protein: CASNWGDSDEKLFF.

In this sample, this clone turned up a few times. The chain links TRBV2 to TRBJ2-3, with 9 bases identical to TRBD2. Germline V gene lookup returns CDR1 SNHLY and CDR2 FYNNEI. This CDR3 spans 18 amino acids. Trimming took 1 base from V and 4 from J; bases not matched to a gene: 12. CDR3 in DNA: TGTGCCAGCAGTGAAGAGGCAGTAGCGGGAGTTGGTGCAGATACGCAGTATTTT. Translated: CASSEEAVAGVGADTQYF.

The chain employs TRBV7-2 and TRBJ2-7, with 9 bases lining up with TRBD2. CDR1 is SGHTA, CDR2 FQGNSA, per germline. The CDR3 spans 15 residues. Unmatched junction bases numbered 9, after V lost 2 bases and J lost 7 bases. Here the CDR3 reads CASSLWDSGGGEQYF. In DNA, the CDR3 is TGTGCCAGCAGCTTATGGGATAGCGGGGGAGGTGAGCAGTACTTC.

The V gene is TRBV5-1, the J gene TRBJ1-2; maybe TRBD1 (6 bases). Between the trimmed V and J ends, which lost 8 bases and 7 bases, there was a span of 18 bases. This CDR3 contains 13 residues. Germline loops: CDR1 SGHRS, CDR2 YFSETQ. The CDR3 DNA sequence: TGCGCCAGGGGGTACAGGGAAGAGGGTGGCTACACCTTC. Translation gives CARGYREEGGYTF.